Reported below is one TCR beta chain. The antigen is unknown. Generation of TCR cDNA used 5'RACE template switching (which added a universal primer site and UMIs). MiXCR, applied by TCRdb to the 5' RACE reads, yields one record per CDR3 protein. The data show some 600,000 distinct CDR3 sequences, approximately 13% seen once. The data belong to a study of T cells after yellow fever vaccination. With 7 bases removed from V and 0 bases from J, the gap between germline ends came to 19 bases. Germline assignment: CDR1 DFQATT and CDR2 SNEGSKA (reference sequence). This CDR3 spans 16 amino acids. Study conclusions and caveats: Abundant contaminating clonotypes from the bulk population could appear in FACS-sorted repertoires. Most clones from primary vaccination resurfaced after the booster (about 95% CD4, about 91% CD8).

The sample consisted of PBMCs, taken on the day of the yellow fever booster vaccination. The chain has TRBV20-1 and TRBJ2-1, with a weak D call TRBD2 (6 bases). This receptor was obtained from a young man who received the YFV17D yellow fever vaccine. CDR3 in DNA: TGCAGTGTTACCCACCGGGACTTGAGCTCCTACAATGAGCAGTTCTTC. It is translated as CSVTHRDLSSYNEQFF.